This entry lists 21 T cell receptor beta chains sequenced from one sample in a study of tumor-infiltrating lymphocytes in primary liver carcinoma. RNA and DNA were co-extracted from approximately 20-30 mg of unsorted bulk tissue. Researchers generated TCR beta cDNA from approximately 450 ng of total RNA, relying on a constant-region primer. It was through three nested multiplex PCR rounds of slightly modified ARM-PCR that TCR beta libraries arose. Researchers ran the first two PCR rounds for roughly 10 cycles each with TRBV1-TRBV30 forward primers and a C-beta reverse primer. MiXCR, applied by TCRdb to the multiplex PCR reads, yields one record per CDR3 protein. Among roughly 190,000 distinct CDR3 sequences listed, around four fifths were seen once. Sequenced: tumor tissue from primary liver carcinoma. Every receptor here comes from a man aged 35 to 55 with primary liver carcinoma and hepatitis B virus infection.

For this clonotype: This may be a read error, as it is one base from a much larger clone. The gene calls are TRBV5-5 and TRBJ2-5; the match to TRBD2 covers 8 bases. Per germline, CDR1 SGHKS and CDR2 YYEKEE (reference sequence). The junction had 9 bases not matched to a gene; V was cut back by 6 bases and J by 5 bases. The CDR3 runs 14 residues. In DNA, the CDR3 is TGTGCCAGCAACCCCAGCGGGAGACCGGAGACCCAGTACTTC. Amino acid sequence: CASNPSGRPETQYF.

With regard to this clonotype: An end of the junction differs from the germline gene, which may be a read error. This chain joins TRBV6-1 and TRBJ2-6; perhaps TRBD1 as D (5 bases). Germline V gives CDR1 MNHNS, CDR2 SASEGT. The CDR3 is made up of 15 amino acids. The CDR3 loop reads CASSEFSYGANLLTF. The CDR3 DNA sequence: TGTGCCAGCAGTGAATTCTCCTATGGGGCCAACCTCCTGACTTTC.

In regard to this clonotype: A much larger clone lies a single base off, so this may be a read error. The chain combines TRBV13 with TRBJ2-4; D could derive from TRBD1 or TRBD2 (5 bases each). The CDR3 sequence is 16 residues long. Per the germline V gene, CDR1 is PRHDT and CDR2 is FYEKMQ (reference sequence). V was pared by 5 bases and J by 5 bases, with 19 bases between. The CDR3, as DNA: TGTGCCAGCAGCCTAAGGACGGGACGGCTACAAAACATTCAGTACTTC. The encoded protein is CASSLRTGRLQNIQYF.

A word on this clonotype: One end of the junction fails to match germline, which may point to a read error. The chain has TRBV12-3 or TRBV12-4 and TRBJ2-1, with 7 nucleotides matching TRBD2. There are 16 residues in the CDR3. For the CDR3, the DNA is TGTGCCAGCGGTCGGAGGGAGGGGCGCTCCTACAATGACCAGTTCTTC. Translation gives CASGRREGRSYNDQFF.

This clonotype was counted a few times. The chain combines TRBV24-1 with TRBJ2-1; 11 nucleotides line up with TRBD2. This CDR3 is 18 amino acids long. Trimming at V came to 6 bases and at J to 6 bases, leaving 15 bases not matched to a gene. Germline loops: CDR1 KGHDR, CDR2 SFDVKD. CDR3 loop: CATSHHQGTSGRINEQFF. The CDR3, as DNA: TGTGCCACCAGTCATCACCAGGGAACTAGCGGGAGAATCAATGAGCAGTTCTTC.

On this clonotype itself: The junction shows a germline mismatch at one end, possibly a read error. V is TRBV5-4 and J is TRBJ2-1; 8 nucleotides agree with TRBD2. The CDR3 sequence is 15 residues long. Germline V gives CDR1 SGHNT, CDR2 YYREEE (reference sequence). CDR3 nucleotide sequence: TGTGCCAGCAGCTCCATTAGCGGGGACCTCAATAAGCAGTTCTTC. Protein: CASSSISGDLNKQFF.

This clonotype showed up just once. CDR3 nucleotides: TGCAGCGGGACTAGCGAGAACCTCTGTGAGCAGTTCTTC. This sequence encodes CSGTSENLCEQFF. The chain joins TRBV29-1 to TRBJ2-1; 9 bases map to TRBD2. The CDR3 has 13 residues. Trimming removed 7 bases from V and 9 bases from J; junction bases left unmatched: 10. Germline V lookup: CDR1 SQVTM, CDR2 ANQGSEA.

For this clonotype: A much larger clone lies one base from this, so it may be a read error. The chain links TRBV28 to TRBJ1-4; TRBD1 is a possible D gene (5 bases). CDR3 size: 16 residues. Per germline, CDR1 MDHEN and CDR2 SYDVKM. Here the CDR3 DNA reads TGTGCCAGCAGTCTTCAGACAGCACCAACTAATGAAAAACTGTCTTTT. Encoded protein: CASSLQTAPTNEKLSF.

In its sample, this clonotype was seen once. Mismatch with germline at one junction end may stem from a read error. The chain links TRBV11-2 to TRBJ2-6, with a weak D call TRBD2 (5 bases). CDR1 is SGHAT, CDR2 FQNNGV, per germline. There are 14 residues in the CDR3. The CDR3, as DNA: TGCCACCCAGCGGCCGCGCTCTGTGCCAACGTCCTGACTTTC. It codes for CHPAAALCANVLTF.

With respect to this clonotype: The junction departs from the called germline gene at one end, perhaps through a read error. V and J are TRBV7-9 and TRBJ2-7; TRBD2 agrees at 8 bases. Per the germline V gene, CDR1 is SEHNR and CDR2 is FQNEAQ (reference sequence). The CDR3 extends over 16 amino acids. The CDR3 here is CASSWASGRGLGEHYF. The CDR3 nucleotides are TGTGCCAGCAGCTGGGCCAGCGGGAGAGGGTTGGGCGAGCACTACTTC.

In its sample, this clonotype was seen once. In DNA form, the CDR3 reads TGCAGCGTCCCAGACAGGCTGGATCATGTTGAACAGTACTTC. Amino acids: CSVPDRLDHVEQYF. The rearrangement links TRBV29-1 to TRBJ2-7, with D possibly matching TRBD1 (6 bases). Trimming cost V 6 bases and J 10 bases, with 25 bases left between them. The CDR3 has 14 amino acids. Per the germline V gene, CDR1 is SQVTM and CDR2 is ANQGSEA.

Concerning this clonotype itself: The CDR3 does not end in the conserved phenylalanine or tryptophan, so this is likely a read error. V usage is TRBV14 and J usage is TRBJ2-1; 8 nucleotides agree with TRBD2. Germline assignment: CDR1 SGHDN and CDR2 FVKESK. The CDR3 extends over 16 amino acids. The CDR3 reads CDSSAVAGWVKNEQFL. The CDR3 bases are TGTGACAGCAGTGCCGTAGCGGGATGGGTAAAAAATGAGCAGTTCTTA.

Points on this clonotype: At one end the junction does not follow the germline gene, possibly because of a read error. This chain joins TRBV28 and TRBJ2-7; 7 positions agree with TRBD1. This CDR3 spans 14 amino acids. The germline V gene has CDR1 MDHEN and CDR2 SYDVKM. For the CDR3, the DNA is TGTGCCAGCAGTATTACAGGGGCCTCCTACGAGCAGTGCTTC. It is translated as CASSITGASYEQCF.

The rearrangement links TRBV28 to TRBJ2-6; possibly TRBD2 for D (5 bases). The CDR3 totals 16 residues. CDR1 is MDHEN and CDR2 is SYDVKM in the germline V gene. The DNA of the CDR3 is TGTGTCAACACCCCTCGGGAATTTTCTGGGGCCAACGTCCTGACTTTC. Its protein product is CVNTPREFSGANVLTF.

Worth noting for this clonotype: The CDR3 end shows no conserved phenylalanine or tryptophan, and so a read error is likely. The genes are TRBV29-1 and TRBJ2-1, with 7 bases that match TRBD2. The CDR3 length is 14 residues. Looked up from germline, CDR1 is SQVTM and CDR2 is ANQGSEA. V shed 4 bases, J shed 8 bases, and the junction held 11 bases outside the gene matches. The DNA for the CDR3 is TGCAGCGTTGGACTAGCAGGAGTTTCCCATGAGCAGTTCTAC. This encodes CSVGLAGVSHEQFY.

The V call is TRBV29-1, the J call TRBJ2-7; TRBD1 might be the D (5 bases). Germline V gene data show CDR1 as SQVTM and CDR2 as ANQGSEA. This CDR3 contains 12 residues. V lost 6 bases, J lost 5 bases, and 14 bases lay in between. CDR3 residues: CSVLRTSHEQYF. CDR3 in DNA: TGCAGCGTCCTACGGACAAGCCACGAGCAGTACTTC.

Concerning this clonotype itself: At one of its ends the junction is not consistent with the germline gene, which may arise from a read error. CDR3 nucleotides: TGCAGCATTGGAGGGACTAGTGGGAGCCTCTCTGGGGCCAACGTCCAGACTTTC. It translates to CSIGGTSGSLSGANVQTF. The V call is TRBV29-1, the J call TRBJ2-6; TRBD2 matches at 8 bases. CDR3 size: 18 residues. The germline gives CDR1 SQVTM, CDR2 ANQGSEA.

Of note for this clonotype: At one end the junction does not follow the germline gene, possibly because of a read error. This chain uses TRBV4-3 with TRBJ2-7; D unresolved. CDR3 length: 14 residues. Germline-derived CDR1 and CDR2 are LGHNA and YSLEER. In nucleotides, the CDR3 is TGCGCCAGCAGCCAAAGTGGAGAGTCCTACGAACAGTACTTC. It encodes CASSQSGESYEQYF.

Notes on this clonotype: A read error may explain this, as a much larger clone is one base away. The V call is TRBV24-1, the J call TRBJ2-2, with D hard to call. Germline V gene lookup returns CDR1 KGHDR and CDR2 SFDVKD. The CDR3 is 13 amino acids. In DNA form, the CDR3 reads TGTGCCACCAGTGATAAGTTCACCGTGGAGCTGTTTTTT. It is translated as CATSDKFTVELFF.

Here the CDR3 DNA reads TGTGCCAGGAATTCGGACAGGGGGTACGGAAACACCATATATTTT. It is translated as CARNSDRGYGNTIYF. The J gene is TRBJ1-3, the V gene TRBV6-6; TRBD1 aligns across 10 bases. Germline V gene lookup returns CDR1 MNHNY and CDR2 SVGAGI (reference sequence). J gave up 4 bases and V 9 bases, and 9 bases lay outside the gene matches. This CDR3 region has 15 residues.

A remark on this clonotype: Since no conserved phenylalanine or tryptophan closes the CDR3, a read error is the likely cause. The DNA is left out, because the CDR3 cannot be placed on it with certainty; the CDR3 is given as TCRdb lists it. This chain links TRBV29-1 with TRBJ1-2; the listed D gene, TRBD1, was not tested against the DNA. The CDR3 has 13 amino acids, counting both end residues. Germline CDR1 is SQVTM and CDR2 is ANQGSEA. The CDR3 sequence is CIVRSGGAYGYTY.